The T cell receptor beta chain under discussion was sequenced for a study of blood T cell repertoires in COVID-19 (dated by TCRdb to about 2020). In the study overall: Collaborator samples came from the United States, Italy and Spain and covered acute and convalescent phases of COVID-19. The material from the prospective study consisted of cDNA or gDNA derived from T cells, B-cell-depleted T cells, or PBMCs. Deeply sampled blood TCRbeta repertoires from subjects exposed to, actively infected with, or recovered from COVID-19 were included in the dataset. The repertoires were released in a freely available public database intended as a resource for research on the immune response to SARS-CoV-2. The samples were drawn from two sources: the first 160 participants of the ongoing ImmuneRACE study, and 950 to 1,500 subjects contributed by 6 global collaborators. Nearly every sample came with metadata listing a de-identified subject ID, COVID-19 status, age in years and sex. Where available, HLA class I and class II types were taken from metadata supplied by the sample provider and were not determined by assay-based typing.

Points the paper makes about the study in general: The amount of clinical and demographic metadata varied by source and participant and was provided uncurated.

Points on this clone: Its antigen is still unknown. The sample holds no much larger clone one base away, and base qualities are not on file.

At one collaborating source in Seattle, patients were enrolled during active infection and were followed longitudinally through the course of disease. Collaborating institutions collected whole blood in K2EDTA tubes following their own protocols. For TCRbeta analysis, collaborators shipped samples as frozen whole blood, isolated PBMCs, or DNA extracted from either of those sample types. TCRbeta CDR3 regions were amplified from genomic DNA using the immunoSEQ Assay, a bias-controlled multiplex PCR. As for the authors' bioinformatics: The number of nucleated cells in each sample was estimated by amplification of reference gene primers within the assay. Sequence reads were collapsed and filtered to measure the absolute abundance of every unique TCRbeta CDR3 rearrangement. Productive Simpson clonality was computed per sample as the square root of Simpson's diversity index over productive rearrangements. The clones in this table, taken by TCRdb from immuneACCESS, are in-frame only. Not every clone is retained; where verified, under half of the shortfall comes from an unresolved V gene, and the cause of the rest is unknown. V and J calls and clone size are copied from that table; D and trimming were computed from the DNA. The sample includes about 170,000 clones, with around four fifths observed a single time. In total, the top ten clones hold around 8% of the sample.

From V the trimming removes 2 bases and from J it removes 3 bases, while the gene matches leave 6 bases of the junction unaccounted for. The CDR3 starts with the cysteine, ends with the phenylalanine, and has 15 residues. Left in the record is the CDR3 DNA by itself, 45 bases read in frame from the first base. CDR1 and CDR2, per the germline V gene, are SGHVS and FQNEAQ. Here the chain combines TRBV7-8 and TRBJ2-5, with 7 junctional bases fitting TRBD1. This TCR came from a woman older than 75 with COVID-19, enrolled during active disease. The sequencing input was peripheral blood. The bases read TGTGCCAGCAGCTTAAACACAGGGGTGGAAGAGACCCAGTACTTC. Its coded protein is CASSLNTGVEETQYF. The variable domain in full, with residues beyond the CDR3 obtained from the reference TRBV7-8 and TRBJ2-5 genes, is GAGVSQSPRYKVAKRGQDVALRCDPISGHVSLFWYQQALGQGPEFLTYFQNEAQLDKSGLPSDRFFAERPEGSVSTLKIQRTQQEDSAVYLCASSLNTGVEETQYFGPGTRLLVL.